Each of the 32 T cell receptor beta chains below was sequenced from the same sample in a study of T cells in Graves' hyperthyroidism and ophthalmopathy. The CDR3 regions of TCR beta were amplified from RNA transcripts. The HTBI set primed first-round TCR CDR3 RT-PCR. TCRdb re-analysed the multiplex PCR reads in MiXCR, keeping a single row per CDR3 protein. Found here are about 640,000 distinct CDR3 sequences, less than 25% of them singletons; the top ten hold approximately 30%. Sequencing used blood. These receptors were collected from a man aged 30-40 years with Graves' ophthalmopathy.

This clonotype is a singleton in its sample. The genes are TRBV30 and TRBJ1-6, with D hard to call. The CDR3 contains 12 residues. Trimming removed 3 bases at V and 7 bases at J, with 7 bases between. Germline V gene data show CDR1 as GTSNPN and CDR2 as SVGIG (reference sequence). This CDR3 is CAWRPENSPLHF. The CDR3 nucleotides are TGTGCCTGGAGGCCAGAAAATTCACCCCTCCACTTT.

This clonotype was found many times. This chain joins TRBV28 and TRBJ1-5; no definite D call. Germline CDR1 reads MDHEN; CDR2 reads SYDVKM. This CDR3 region has 12 residues. Trimming removed 3 bases from V and 5 bases from J, with 5 bases in between. The CDR3 sequence is CASSFGYQPQHF. CDR3 DNA: TGTGCCAGCAGTTTCGGCTATCAGCCCCAGCATTTT.

This clonotype was counted between two and nine times. The chain employs TRBV30 and TRBJ1-1, with 7 nucleotides matching TRBD1. With V trimmed by 8 bases and J by 5 bases, 14 bases remained unmatched. Germline assignment: CDR1 GTSNPN and CDR2 SVGIG (reference sequence). The CDR3 consists of 14 residues. DNA of the CDR3: TGTGCCGGGTTCCCGACAGGGACGAAGACTGAAGCTTTCTTT. Its protein product is CAGFPTGTKTEAFF.

As DNA, the CDR3 is TGTGCCACCAGGGACATAACGCAGTTCTTC. This sequence encodes CATRDITQFF. The chain employs TRBV28 and TRBJ2-1, with D tentatively TRBD1 (6 bases). This CDR3 is 10 amino acids long. Trimming took off 10 bases at V and 12 bases at J, with 13 bases between the two ends. Germline CDR1 and CDR2: MDHEN and SYDVKM. Drawing the rest from reference TRBV28 and TRBJ2-1, the complete variable domain is DVKVTQSSRYLVKRTGEKVFLECVQDMDHENMFWYRQDPGLGLRLIYFSYDVKMKEKGDIPEGYSVSREKKERFSLILESASTNQTSMYLCATRDITQFFGPGTRLTVL.

In this sample, this clonotype turned up a few times. V usage is TRBV6-1 and J usage is TRBJ2-7; weak D call: TRBD2 (5 bases). V was pared by 0 bases and J by 2 bases, with 11 bases between. The CDR3 runs to 15 residues. Germline V gene lookup returns CDR1 MNHNS and CDR2 SASEGT. The CDR3: CASSEARAGPYEQYF. DNA of the CDR3: TGTGCCAGCAGTGAAGCGCGGGCAGGTCCCTACGAGCAGTACTTC.

There are a few counts of this clonotype. V usage is TRBV6-1 and J usage is TRBJ2-1; TRBD2 matches at 12 bases. Looked up from germline, CDR1 is MNHNS and CDR2 is SASEGT. This CDR3 has 16 amino acids. The trim removed 3 bases at V and 7 bases at J, leaving 7 bases unmatched. The CDR3 DNA reads as TGTGCCAGCAGTGAGCAACTAGCGGGAGGAGAAAATGAGCAGTTCTTC. It is translated as CASSEQLAGGENEQFF.

This clonotype was recorded many times. The chain is built from TRBV7-8 and TRBJ2-3, with 9 bases aligning to TRBD2. The ends lost 5 bases at V and 1 base at J; junction bases unmatched: 4. The CDR3 covers 15 residues. The germline V gene encodes CDR1 SGHVS and CDR2 FQNEAQ. The CDR3: CASSPRTSGTDTQYF. CDR3 DNA sequence: TGTGCCAGCAGCCCGAGGACTAGCGGCACAGATACGCAGTATTTT.

The chain links TRBV6-2 or TRBV6-3 to TRBJ2-7; the match to TRBD1 covers 9 bases. This CDR3 region has 13 residues. Per germline, CDR1 MNHEY and CDR2 SVGEGT. The V segment lost 8 bases and the J segment 5 bases; nucleotides outside the gene matches: 7. CDR3 sequence (DNA): TGTGCCAGCGCCCGGGACAGGGTCAACGAGCAGTACTTC. Its protein is CASARDRVNEQYF.

This clonotype has a handful of counts. The chain combines TRBV6-1 with TRBJ2-5, with 10 bases lining up with TRBD2. In germline, CDR1 is MNHNS, CDR2 SASEGT. The trim removed 8 bases at V and 7 bases at J, leaving 13 bases unmatched. This CDR3 spans 15 amino acids. The CDR3 spells CASVFGTSALSTQYF. The CDR3 nucleotides read TGTGCCAGCGTATTCGGGACTAGCGCCCTTTCGACCCAGTACTTC.

The table lists this clonotype with a count of one. The rearrangement uses TRBV27 and TRBJ2-7; no firm D call. Germline CDR1 reads MNHEY; CDR2 reads SMNVEV (reference sequence). The CDR3 is 13 residues long. Trimming removed 4 bases at V and 3 bases at J, with 10 bases between. Written as DNA, the CDR3 is TGTGCCAGCAGTTCTGGACCCGACTACGAGCAGTACTTC. As protein: CASSSGPDYEQYF.

This clonotype turned up a few times. The chain carries TRBV15 and TRBJ1-3, with D uncertain. Germline V lookup: CDR1 LNHNV, CDR2 YYDKDF (reference sequence). This CDR3 region has 16 residues. Between the trimmed V and J ends, which lost 1 base and 0 bases, there was a span of 10 bases. CDR3: CATSRVGRTSGNTIYF. In DNA form, the CDR3 reads TGTGCCACCAGCAGAGTAGGACGGACCTCTGGAAACACCATATATTTT.

This clonotype came up a few times. The rearrangement uses TRBV9 and TRBJ1-3; D ambiguous. Trimming took off 0 bases at V and 2 bases at J, with 9 bases between the two ends. CDR1 SGDLS and CDR2 YYNGEE come from the germline V gene. The CDR3 covers 15 residues. Here the CDR3 reads CASSVGPWTGNTIYF. The CDR3 bases are TGTGCCAGCAGCGTAGGGCCTTGGACTGGAAACACCATATATTTT.

This chain connects TRBV29-1 to TRBJ2-2; D not resolved. The CDR3 is 13 amino acids. Germline CDR1 SQVTM, CDR2 ANQGSEA. V was cut by 6 bases and J by 6 bases, with 14 bases left in between. CDR3 loop: CSVGHEISGELFF. The CDR3 region has the DNA TGCAGCGTCGGGCACGAGATATCCGGGGAGCTGTTTTTT.

This clonotype turned up a few times. The genes are TRBV20-1 and TRBJ2-3, with 7 bases fitting TRBD2. CDR1 is DFQATT and CDR2 is SNEGSKA in the germline V gene (reference sequence). This CDR3 has 14 residues. Germline trimming cut 1 base from V and 7 bases from J; bases unmatched to any gene: 8. Written as DNA, the CDR3 is TGCAGTGCTAGAGTGGCGGGAGATAGGAATACGCAGTATTTT. Its translation: CSARVAGDRNTQYF.

This clonotype was observed a handful of times. J is TRBJ1-1 and V is TRBV7-8; possible D gene TRBD1, 6 bases. Trimming stripped 0 bases from V and 5 bases from J, with 22 bases between. Germline V CDR1 and CDR2: SGHVS, FQNEAQ. The CDR3 totals 18 residues. Written as DNA, the CDR3 is TGTGCCAGCAGCTTAGCTCGGAGGGGGGGGGATGAACGAACTGAAGCTTTCTTT. Protein: CASSLARRGGDERTEAFF.

The chain combines TRBV10-3 with TRBJ1-5, with 8 bases lining up with TRBD1. The CDR3 is 14 amino acids. CDR1 is ENHRY and CDR2 is SYGVKD in the germline V gene. The J segment lost 4 bases and the V segment lost 7 bases, leaving 6 bases of the junction unmatched. The DNA of the CDR3 is TGTGCCATCACGGGCAGGGGGCTTAATCAGCCCCAGCATTTT. Amino acid sequence: CAITGRGLNQPQHF.

This clonotype occurred once. The chain is built from TRBV12-3 or TRBV12-4 and TRBJ1-3; TRBD1 is a possible D gene (5 bases). Trimming took off 5 bases at V and 0 bases at J, with 14 bases between the two ends. This CDR3 has 16 amino acids. CDR3 nucleotide sequence: TGTGCCAGCAGTGTGGGACCGGCGATCTCTGGAAACACCATATATTTT. It encodes CASSVGPAISGNTIYF.

A note on this clonotype: Likely a read error: the CDR3 ends without its conserved phenylalanine or tryptophan. The gene calls are TRBV5-1 and TRBJ1-1, with D hard to call. Germline loops: CDR1 SGHRS, CDR2 YFSETQ. The CDR3 is made up of 13 amino acids. The V and J ends lost 4 bases and 8 bases respectively, with 15 bases between them. The chain's CDR3 is CASSQGTGREAFL. As DNA, the CDR3 is TGCGCCAGCAGCCAAGGAACCGGGAGAGAAGCTTTCCTT.

V is TRBV20-1 and J is TRBJ2-3; D ambiguous. Germline V gives CDR1 DFQATT, CDR2 SNEGSKA (reference sequence). The CDR3 loop spans 13 amino acids. Trimming cost V 3 bases and J 3 bases, with 10 bases left between them. The CDR3 bases are TGCAGTGCTAGGACACCCTTAACAGATACGCAGTATTTT. Translated: CSARTPLTDTQYF.

The J gene is TRBJ1-5, the V gene TRBV4-1; no firm D call. The V end was cut by 6 bases, the J end by 3 bases, with 18 bases between. The CDR3 has 16 amino acids. Per the germline V gene, CDR1 is MGHRA and CDR2 is YSYEKL. This CDR3 is CASSPTTPNYNQPQHF. The CDR3 nucleotides are TGCGCCAGCAGTCCTACGACTCCTAATTACAATCAGCCCCAGCATTTT.

The gene calls are TRBV20-1 and TRBJ2-7, with 12 bases fitting TRBD2. V dropped 5 bases and J dropped 6; count of bases not matched to a gene: 14. The length of the CDR3 is 16 residues. Per the germline V gene, CDR1 is DFQATT and CDR2 is SNEGSKA (reference sequence). As DNA, the CDR3 is TGCAGTGCTTACCCGCCTAGCGGGGGGGGAGTCTCCGAGCAGTACTTC. Translating gives CSAYPPSGGGVSEQYF.

This chain joins TRBV19 and TRBJ2-1, with TRBD2 identical over 7 bases. Trimming removed 5 bases from V and 9 bases from J; junction bases left unmatched: 10. The CDR3 consists of 14 residues. CDR1 LNHDA and CDR2 SQIVND come from the germline V gene (reference sequence). CDR3 residues: CASSEVGGPIEQFF. In nucleotides, the CDR3 is TGTGCCAGTAGTGAAGTGGGAGGGCCGATTGAGCAGTTCTTC.

This clonotype was seen ten or more times. This chain joins TRBV10-3 and TRBJ1-2; perhaps TRBD1 as D (6 bases). Trimming stripped 0 bases from V and 8 bases from J, with 13 bases between. The CDR3 runs 14 residues. Germline CDR1 reads ENHRY; CDR2 reads SYGVKD. The CDR3 region has the DNA TGTGCCATCAGTGAGTCGGCAGGGGATTACGGCTACACCTTC. Protein: CAISESAGDYGYTF.

This chain uses TRBV4-3 with TRBJ1-6, with D hard to call. V was clipped by 4 bases and J by 8 bases, with 6 bases between them. This CDR3 has 12 residues. Germline CDR1 is LGHNA and CDR2 is YSLEER. DNA of the CDR3: TGCGCCAGCAGCCGAGGAGATTCACCCCTCCACTTT. Its protein product is CASSRGDSPLHF.

This clonotype was found many times. The V call is TRBV18, the J call TRBJ1-3; D may be TRBD1 (5 bases). V lost 3 bases and J 1 base, leaving 10 bases between the germline ends. This CDR3 has 15 amino acids. Germline V gene lookup returns CDR1 KGHSH and CDR2 LQKENI. CDR3 coding DNA: TGTGCCAGCTCACCGAGACAGCTTTCTGGAAACACCATATATTTT. Protein sequence: CASSPRQLSGNTIYF.

This clonotype was counted a few times. The V gene is TRBV6-1, the J gene TRBJ1-5; D gene unclear. V was trimmed by 6 bases and J by 2 bases, leaving 17 bases between them. Germline CDR1 is MNHNS and CDR2 is SASEGT. This CDR3 is 16 amino acids long. Written as DNA, the CDR3 is TGTGCCAGCAGCCCCTGGGAGGGATTGGGCAATCAGCCCCAGCATTTT. It specifies CASSPWEGLGNQPQHF.

This clonotype was picked up many times. This chain joins TRBV2 and TRBJ2-3; unclear D gene. The CDR3 runs to 13 residues. V lost 8 bases, J lost 2 bases, and 11 bases lay in between. The germline V gene has CDR1 SNHLY and CDR2 FYNNEI. Here the CDR3 DNA reads TGTGCCAGCCTGCGACGGCCCACAGATACGCAGTATTTT. It specifies CASLRRPTDTQYF. Looking up the rest from reference TRBV2 and TRBJ2-3 gives the full variable domain: EPEVTQTPSHQVTQMGQEVILRCVPISNHLYFYWYRQILGQKVEFLVSFYNNEISEKSEIFDDQFSVERPDGSNFTLKIRSTKLEDSAMYFCASLRRPTDTQYFGPGTRLTVL.

The chain has TRBV3-1 and TRBJ2-3; 7 nucleotides match TRBD2. The CDR3 totals 17 residues. The J segment lost 0 bases and the V segment lost 5 bases, leaving 11 bases of the junction unmatched. From germline, CDR1 is LGHDT and CDR2 YNNKEL (reference sequence). CDR3 in DNA: TGTGCCAGCAGCAATGGGGGATCTAGCGGAAGCACAGATACGCAGTATTTT. Translated: CASSNGGSSGSTDTQYF.

This chain connects TRBV3-1 to TRBJ2-7; D is perhaps TRBD1 (5 bases). The CDR3 runs 15 residues. Germline V gene sequence: CDR1 LGHDT, CDR2 YNNKEL (reference sequence). V gave up 1 base and J gave up 5 bases, with 15 bases separating them. CDR3 bases: TGTGCCAGCAGCCAAGCTTCTCAGGGTAGCCACGAGCAGTACTTC. Its protein is CASSQASQGSHEQYF.

At least ten counts were recorded for this clonotype. This rearrangement joins TRBV2 to TRBJ2-1; 11 nucleotides match TRBD1. Germline values: CDR1 SNHLY, CDR2 FYNNEI. Trimming at V came to 1 base and at J to 8 bases, leaving 13 bases not matched to a gene. This CDR3 has 18 residues. The CDR3 loop reads CASSEGDRGSRLYDEQFF. The CDR3 DNA reads as TGTGCCAGCAGTGAAGGGGACAGGGGGTCGCGGTTATATGATGAGCAGTTCTTC.

This clonotype turned up a few times. The chain combines TRBV2 with TRBJ1-5; D not certain. The CDR3 loop spans 13 amino acids. V lost 2 bases and J lost 8, with 10 bases in between. The germline gives CDR1 SNHLY, CDR2 FYNNEI. In DNA, the CDR3 is TGTGCCAGCAGTGAAACCCGAGGAGAGCCCCAGCATTTT. The encoded protein is CASSETRGEPQHF. Full variable domain (rest looked up from reference TRBV2 and TRBJ1-5): EPEVTQTPSHQVTQMGQEVILRCVPISNHLYFYWYRQILGQKVEFLVSFYNNEISEKSEIFDDQFSVERPDGSNFTLKIRSTKLEDSAMYFCASSETRGEPQHFGDGTRLSIL.

The chain employs TRBV7-9 and TRBJ2-6; D unresolved. CDR3 length equals 15 residues. V gave up 3 bases and J gave up 0 bases, with 6 bases separating them. CDR1 and CDR2 (germline): SEHNR, FQNEAQ (reference sequence). The CDR3 sequence: CASSFSSSGANVLTF. The CDR3, as DNA: TGTGCCAGCAGCTTTTCGTCCTCTGGGGCCAACGTCCTGACTTTC.